The rows below give T cell receptor beta chains drawn from one sample of a study of blood T cell repertoires in COVID-19. The data were produced by immunoSEQ multiplex PCR, yet TCRdb's version contains in-frame clones alone and is incomplete. The sample has under 300,000 clones; approximately 90% are singletons. The source material was PBMCs or T cells enriched from blood (not recorded which). These receptors all stem from a woman aged 40 to 49 with acute COVID-19. CDR3s include the opening cysteine and the closing phenylalanine or tryptophan. The order of the fields is V gene, D gene, clone size, J gene, CDR3 protein, CDR3 DNA. D genes are given only for firm matches. Rows give clone size only sometimes, using once, few, many, or a class for an expanded clone.

TRBV27,TRBD1,-,TRBJ2-5,CASSQTPPGQGQETQYF,TGTGCCAGCAGTCAAACCCCACCGGGACAGGGCCAAGAGACCCAGTACTTC
TRBV28,-,-,TRBJ1-1,CASSGPKGGNTEAFF,TGTGCCAGCAGCGGGCCTAAAGGGGGGAACACTGAAGCTTTCTTT
TRBV2,TRBD1,-,TRBJ1-4,CASSDLGGAGEKLFF,TGTGCCAGCAGTGACCTAGGGGGCGCCGGTGAAAAACTGTTTTTT
TRBV19,-,-,TRBJ1-5,CASSTRHRGDQPQHF,TGTGCCAGTAGTACACGCCATAGGGGTGATCAGCCCCAGCATTTT
TRBV5-4,TRBD1,-,TRBJ1-2,CASSLGQGVYGYTF,TGTGCCAGCAGCTTAGGACAGGGAGTCTATGGCTACACCTTC
TRBV4-1,-,-,TRBJ1-2,CASSPQSGVRVYGYTF,TGCGCCAGCAGCCCCCAATCGGGGGTACGGGTCTATGGCTACACCTTC
TRBV28,-,-,TRBJ1-1,CASSLRGWTEAFF,TGTGCCAGCAGTTTAAGGGGTTGGACTGAAGCTTTCTTT
TRBV24-1,TRBD1,-,TRBJ1-1,CATSDLGTGEAFF,TGTGCCACCAGTGATTTGGGGACAGGGGAAGCTTTCTTT
TRBV5-1,-,-,TRBJ2-3,CASSLGSLADTQYF,TGCGCCAGCAGCTTGGGTAGTCTAGCAGATACGCAGTATTTT
TRBV7-8,-,-,TRBJ1-6,CASSSTSAGYNSPLHF,TGTGCCAGCAGCTCAACCTCGGCAGGCTATAATTCACCCCTCCACTTT
TRBV19,-,-,TRBJ1-2,CASSPKLRYGYTF,TGTGCCAGTAGTCCTAAGTTACGCTATGGCTACACCTTC
TRBV4-2,TRBD1,-,TRBJ2-3,CASSRGQGEADTQYF,TGTGCCAGCAGCCGGGGACAGGGGGAGGCGGATACGCAGTATTTT
TRBV11-3,-,-,TRBJ2-6,CASSRGSSGANVLTF,TGTGCCAGCAGCCGCGGAAGCTCTGGGGCCAACGTCCTGACTTTC
TRBV11-2,-,-,TRBJ1-3,CASRTTRSSGNTIYF,TGTGCCAGCAGAACCACACGGAGCTCTGGAAACACCATATATTTT
TRBV4-1,-,few,TRBJ1-5,CASRPGPGVNQPQHF,TGCGCCAGCAGGCCTGGGCCAGGGGTTAATCAGCCCCAGCATTTT
TRBV3-1/TRBV3-2,-,-,TRBJ2-2,CASSREAANTGELFF,TGTGCCAGCAGCCGGGAAGCGGCGAACACCGGGGAGCTGTTTTTT
TRBV29-1,-,once,TRBJ2-1,CSVDGPSSYNEQFF,TGCAGCGTTGATGGCCCTAGCTCCTACAATGAGCAGTTCTTC
TRBV6-4,TRBD2,-,TRBJ2-3,CASSDPARRTSGSGPTDTQYF,TGTGCCAGCAGTGACCCCGCTCGGCGGACTAGCGGGAGCGGCCCCACAGATACGCAGTATTTT
TRBV5-4,TRBD1,-,TRBJ1-1,CASSSVGRGPNTEAFF,TGTGCCAGCAGCTCTGTTGGCAGGGGGCCGAACACTGAAGCTTTCTTT
TRBV5-1,TRBD2,-,TRBJ2-7,CASRGSGALSGAAYEQYF,TGCGCCAGCAGAGGGTCAGGAGCTCTAAGCGGGGCAGCCTACGAGCAGTACTTC
TRBV7-2,-,-,TRBJ2-1,CASSPEVGVGYNEQFF,TGTGCCAGCAGCCCGGAGGTAGGCGTGGGATACAATGAGCAGTTCTTC
TRBV7-2,-,-,TRBJ1-1,CASRNGPEAFF,TGTGCCAGCAGGAACGGTCCTGAAGCTTTCTTT
TRBV24-1,TRBD2,-,TRBJ2-1,CATSDAGTSGGYNEQFF,TGTGCCACCAGTGATGCCGGGACTAGCGGGGGATACAATGAGCAGTTCTTC
TRBV7-9,TRBD1,once,TRBJ2-3,CASSFPLTGASTDTQYF,TGTGCCAGCAGCTTCCCTCTGACAGGGGCCAGCACAGATACGCAGTATTTT
TRBV11-3,-,-,TRBJ2-7,CASSLPGEQYF,TGTGCCAGCAGCTTACCGGGAGAGCAGTACTTC
TRBV23-1,-,-,TRBJ1-2,CASSPGKGGGYTF,TGCGCCAGCAGTCCCGGGAAAGGAGGTGGCTACACCTTC
TRBV5-5,-,-,TRBJ2-3,CASSPGAGEETQYF,TGTGCCAGCAGCCCGGGGGCGGGGGAAGAGACGCAGTATTTT
TRBV4-3,-,-,TRBJ2-7,CASSPGQSYEQYF,TGCGCCAGCAGCCCGGGACAATCCTACGAGCAGTACTTC
TRBV29-1,-,-,TRBJ1-1,CSVAGAGGNTEAFF,TGCAGCGTTGCTGGTGCGGGAGGGAACACTGAAGCTTTCTTT
TRBV7-9,-,-,TRBJ2-3,CASSLSFQTQYF,TGTGCCAGCAGCTTAAGCTTCCAAACGCAGTATTTT
TRBV2,-,-,TRBJ2-1,CASRTYNEQFF,TGTGCCAGCCGGACTTACAATGAGCAGTTCTTC
TRBV7-8,-,-,TRBJ2-3,CASSREGGPSDTQYF,TGTGCCAGCAGCCGCGAGGGGGGGCCGTCGGATACGCAGTATTTT